The 28 T cell receptor beta chains reported below all come from one sample, sequenced in a study of T-cell reconstitution after alpha-beta-depleted transplantation in children. Unique molecular identifiers were used to barcode this TCRbeta library. In TCRdb, the PCR reads were re-called with MiXCR into one record per CDR3 protein. The sample contains around 440,000 distinct CDR3 sequences, under 20% of which appear only once. The sample was PBMCs, mostly from graft donor cells, taken 360 days after TCRalphabeta/CD19-depleted stem cell transplant. The receptors derive from a boy under two years old who had a stem cell transplant for Wiskott-Aldrich syndrome, so the T cells may come from the graft donor.

V is TRBV6-2 or TRBV6-3 and J is TRBJ2-3; a possible D gene is TRBD2 (6 bases). The CDR3 extends over 15 amino acids. Germline assignment: CDR1 MNHEY and CDR2 SVGEGT. Trimming left V 6 bases short and J 6 bases short, with 19 bases between. CDR3 nucleotide sequence: TGTGCCAGCAGACGAGCGGGTCTCCAGTACGATACGCAGTATTTT. Its translation: CASRRAGLQYDTQYF.

The chain is built from TRBV9 and TRBJ2-7; D is ambiguous. Trimming left V 0 bases short and J 0 bases short, with 16 bases between. The CDR3 is made up of 17 amino acids. Germline-derived CDR1 and CDR2 are SGDLS and YYNGEE. The CDR3 nucleotides are TGTGCCAGCAGCGTAGACCCCATACAGTTTAGCTCCTACGAGCAGTACTTC. It encodes CASSVDPIQFSSYEQYF.

The J gene is TRBJ1-6, the V gene TRBV7-8; D is undetermined. Trimming left V 0 bases short and J 13 bases short, with 10 bases between. Germline V lookup: CDR1 SGHVS, CDR2 FQNEAQ. This CDR3 is built from 13 residues. The CDR3 DNA is TGTGCCAGCAGCTTAGCATCTAGGGTCCCCCTCCACTTT. This codes for CASSLASRVPLHF. The entire variable domain, with the rest obtained from reference TRBV7-8 and TRBJ1-6, is as follows: GAGVSQSPRYKVAKRGQDVALRCDPISGHVSLFWYQQALGQGPEFLTYFQNEAQLDKSGLPSDRFFAERPEGSVSTLKIQRTQQEDSAVYLCASSLASRVPLHFGNGTRLTVT.

CDR3: CASSFDRGRHTGELFF. For the CDR3, the DNA is TGTGCCAGCAGTTTTGACAGGGGGCGGCACACCGGGGAGCTGTTTTTT. The chain combines TRBV12-3 or TRBV12-4 with TRBJ2-2; 10 bases align to TRBD1. V gave up 3 bases and J gave up 3 bases; unmatched junction bases: 4. CDR3 length equals 16 residues.

V and J are TRBV20-1 and TRBJ1-2; D might be TRBD1 (6 bases). V was pared by 1 base and J by 4 bases, with 13 bases between. CDR3 length: 14 amino acids. CDR1 is DFQATT and CDR2 is SNEGSKA in the germline V gene (reference sequence). The CDR3 sequence is CSARGRGMGYGYTF. DNA for the CDR3: TGCAGTGCTAGAGGCAGGGGAATGGGCTATGGCTACACCTTC.

The chain is built from TRBV28 and TRBJ2-7, with 7 bases fitting TRBD1. Germline CDR1 and CDR2: MDHEN and SYDVKM. The V gene end was trimmed by 5 bases and the J gene end by 1 base; junction bases not matched to a gene: 8. This CDR3 spans 15 amino acids. CDR3 loop: CASSPSSGGSYEQYF. CDR3 nucleotides: TGTGCCAGCAGTCCATCGTCAGGGGGTTCCTACGAGCAGTACTTC.

The chain joins TRBV5-1 to TRBJ2-7; no firm D call. Germline CDR1 and CDR2: SGHRS and YFSETQ. Trimming removed 5 bases at V and 3 bases at J, with 15 bases between. This CDR3 region has 14 residues. The CDR3 sequence: CASSFTRAFYEQYF. CDR3 DNA: TGCGCCAGCAGTTTCACCCGGGCATTCTACGAGCAGTACTTC.

This clonotype was recorded many times. The J gene is TRBJ2-3, the V gene TRBV10-3, with TRBD1 matching 11 bases. CDR3 length: 16 amino acids. Germline trimming cut 3 bases from V and 10 bases from J; bases unmatched to any gene: 12. CDR1 and CDR2 from the germline V gene are ENHRY and SYGVKD. The chain's CDR3 is CAISDPGQGAVFAQYF. CDR3 nucleotide sequence: TGTGCCATCAGTGACCCCGGACAGGGGGCTGTCTTTGCGCAGTATTTT.

This clonotype has only a few counts. The rearrangement uses TRBV10-3 and TRBJ2-7, with TRBD1 identical over 9 bases. CDR1 is ENHRY, CDR2 SYGVKD, per germline. CDR3 size: 14 residues. V gave up 7 bases and J gave up 0 bases; unmatched junction bases: 4. The CDR3 loop is CAITRDRDSYEQYF. CDR3 DNA: TGTGCCATCACCCGGGACAGGGACTCCTACGAGCAGTACTTC.

There are a few counts of this clonotype. The chain combines TRBV5-7 with TRBJ2-7; 9 bases fit TRBD2. TRBV5-7 is noted as an ORF with a role that remains uncertain. V trimming: 4 bases; J trimming: 5 bases; junction bases outside the gene matches: 16. The CDR3 is 17 residues long. The CDR3 DNA is TGTGCCAGCAGCCGAGAGAGCAGTAGCGGGAGTCTCAACGAGCAGTACTTC. Translation: CASSRESSSGSLNEQYF.

The chain recombines TRBV15 with TRBJ1-1; perhaps TRBD1 as D (5 bases). The CDR3 extends over 15 amino acids. Trimming shortened V by 2 bases and J by 1 base, and 11 bases separated the two germline ends. The germline V gene encodes CDR1 LNHNV and CDR2 YYDKDF (reference sequence). The CDR3 here is CATSRTLGGNTEAFF. The CDR3 DNA is TGTGCCACCAGCAGAACACTCGGGGGGAACACTGAAGCTTTCTTT.

The chain carries TRBV29-1 and TRBJ2-7; D not resolved. This CDR3 is built from 13 residues. Per germline, CDR1 SQVTM and CDR2 ANQGSEA. Trimming cost V 4 bases and J 0 bases, with 10 bases left between them. CDR3 sequence reads: CSVGFMTSYEQYF. In nucleotides, the CDR3 is TGCAGCGTTGGTTTCATGACCTCCTACGAGCAGTACTTC.

V and J are TRBV4-1 and TRBJ2-2; 8 bases map to TRBD2. Trimming at V came to 0 bases and at J to 0 bases, leaving 3 bases not matched to a gene. The CDR3 spans 17 residues. Germline V gene data show CDR1 as MGHRA and CDR2 as YSYEKL. The CDR3 DNA follows: TGCGCCAGCAGCCAAGATCGGGAGGGGTCGAACACCGGGGAGCTGTTTTTT. Encoded protein: CASSQDREGSNTGELFF.

V is TRBV20-1 and J is TRBJ2-2, with D perhaps being TRBD1 or TRBD2 (5 bases each). Per germline, CDR1 DFQATT and CDR2 SNEGSKA (reference sequence). CDR3 length: 14 amino acids. V was shortened by 6 bases and J by 0 bases, with 11 bases between the two germline ends. The CDR3 loop is CSARDPPNTGELFF. The DNA for the CDR3 is TGCAGTGCGAGGGACCCCCCGAACACCGGGGAGCTGTTTTTT.

V and J are TRBV12-3 or TRBV12-4 and TRBJ2-2; 7 bases are a match to TRBD2. This CDR3 has 14 amino acids. The V gene end was trimmed by 5 bases and the J gene end by 4 bases; junction bases not matched to a gene: 4. The CDR3 nucleotides are TGTGCCAGCAGTCGTAGCGGGCCCACCGGGGAGCTGTTTTTT. Its translation: CASSRSGPTGELFF.

This chain links TRBV11-2 with TRBJ2-7; tentatively, D is TRBD2 (6 bases). Germline CDR1 and CDR2: SGHAT and FQNNGV. Deletions cut 4 bases from V and 3 bases from J, with 16 bases between. There are 15 residues in the CDR3. CDR3 in DNA: TGTGCCAGCAGCTCACGGGACTCTCCTAACTACGAGCAGTACTTC. Its translation is CASSSRDSPNYEQYF.

This clonotype was seen at least ten times. The V call is TRBV5-1, the J call TRBJ2-7; D ambiguous. Germline CDR1 reads SGHRS; CDR2 reads YFSETQ. V was shortened by 0 bases and J by 0 bases, with 4 bases between the two germline ends. The CDR3 has 13 residues. As DNA, the CDR3 is TGCGCCAGCAGCTTGGAGGGCTCCTACGAGCAGTACTTC. It yields the protein CASSLEGSYEQYF.

This clonotype was picked up many times. The chain couples TRBV20-1 to TRBJ2-7; 9 nucleotides agree with TRBD1. This CDR3 is built from 15 residues. V gave up 4 bases and J gave up 0 bases; unmatched junction bases: 7. Germline V lookup: CDR1 DFQATT, CDR2 SNEGSKA (reference sequence). CDR3 protein: CSAMGQGPISYEQYF. CDR3 in DNA: TGCAGTGCTATGGGACAGGGCCCTATCTCCTACGAGCAGTACTTC.

This clonotype appeared a few times. The chain uses TRBV18 and TRBJ2-5, with TRBD1 matching over 11 bases. The CDR3 length is 15 residues. V trimming: 2 bases; J trimming: 5 bases; junction bases outside the gene matches: 4. CDR1 is KGHSH, CDR2 LQKENI, per germline. CDR3 DNA sequence: TGTGCCAGCTCACCAGGACAGGGGGCTTTCGAGACCCAGTACTTC. Translating it yields CASSPGQGAFETQYF.

The table lists this clonotype with a few counts. V and J are TRBV24-1 and TRBJ2-1, with 13 bases fitting TRBD2. CDR3 length: 18 residues. The junction had 10 bases not matched to a gene; V was cut back by 1 base and J by 8 bases. Germline CDR1 KGHDR, CDR2 SFDVKD. CDR3 amino acids: CATSDFLRGTSGIDEQFF. The CDR3 bases are TGTGCCACCAGTGATTTCCTTCGTGGGACTAGCGGGATAGATGAGCAGTTCTTC.

This clonotype was seen ten or more times. The V and J genes are TRBV24-1 and TRBJ2-5; D ambiguous. CDR1 KGHDR and CDR2 SFDVKD come from the germline V gene. The CDR3 runs 13 residues. Trimming removed 3 bases from V and 5 bases from J, with 9 bases in between. The CDR3 spells CATSDRARETQYF. CDR3 bases: TGTGCCACCAGTGATCGGGCCCGGGAGACCCAGTACTTC.

The CDR3 here is CSAGLGGLVPDTQYF. CDR3 DNA: TGCAGTGCTGGCCTCGGGGGACTTGTTCCAGATACGCAGTATTTT. The chain links TRBV20-1 to TRBJ2-3; D may be TRBD2 (6 bases). The CDR3 consists of 15 residues. From germline, CDR1 is DFQATT and CDR2 SNEGSKA (reference sequence). Trimming removed 5 bases from V and 4 bases from J, with 19 bases in between.

This clonotype has just a few counts. This chain uses TRBV7-9 with TRBJ2-7, with D possibly TRBD1 on 6 matching bases. Trimming took off 5 bases at V and 7 bases at J, with 18 bases between the two ends. This CDR3 has 14 residues. CDR1 and CDR2 (germline): SEHNR, FQNEAQ (reference sequence). The CDR3 sequence is CASSRGQKTIEQYF. CDR3 sequence (DNA): TGTGCCAGCAGCCGGGGACAAAAAACTATAGAGCAGTACTTC.

This clonotype came up a few times. The rearrangement joins TRBV24-1 to TRBJ2-1; 12 nucleotides align to TRBD2. CDR3 length equals 16 residues. J gave up 7 bases and V 4 bases, and 7 bases lay outside the gene matches. Germline V gene sequence: CDR1 KGHDR, CDR2 SFDVKD. CDR3 protein: CATSEPTSGSGNEQFF. The CDR3 region has the DNA TGTGCCACCAGTGAACCGACTAGCGGGAGTGGGAATGAGCAGTTCTTC.

This clonotype has more than one count but fewer than ten. The chain employs TRBV5-1 and TRBJ2-5; the match to TRBD1 covers 8 bases. The junction had 9 bases not matched to a gene; V was cut back by 6 bases and J by 5 bases. There are 14 residues in the CDR3. The germline gives CDR1 SGHRS, CDR2 YFSETQ. The CDR3 loop reads CASMSRTGRETQYF. The CDR3 region has the DNA TGCGCCAGCATGTCAAGGACAGGGAGGGAGACCCAGTACTTC.

The chain combines TRBV2 with TRBJ1-1; D is ambiguous. V shed 1 base and J shed 3 bases, with 6 bases lying between them. Germline values: CDR1 SNHLY, CDR2 FYNNEI. This CDR3 contains 13 residues. The CDR3 sequence is CASSEVRHTEAFF. In DNA form, the CDR3 reads TGTGCCAGCAGTGAAGTACGGCACACTGAAGCTTTCTTT.

The gene calls are TRBV5-1 and TRBJ2-1; 12 nucleotides agree with TRBD2. The germline V gene encodes CDR1 SGHRS and CDR2 YFSETQ. The V segment lost 4 bases and the J segment 5 bases; nucleotides outside the gene matches: 4. The CDR3 is 15 residues long. CDR3 DNA sequence: TGCGCCAGCAGCGGGACTAGCGGGCCAAACAATGAGCAGTTCTTC. This encodes CASSGTSGPNNEQFF. Together with reference TRBV5-1 and TRBJ2-1, the CDR3 gives the full variable domain: KAGVTQTPRYLIKTRGQQVTLSCSPISGHRSVSWYQQTPGQGLQFLFEYFSETQRNKGNFPGRFSGRQFSNSRSEMNVSTLELGDSALYLCASSGTSGPNNEQFFGPGTRLTVL.

The chain has TRBV20-1 and TRBJ2-1, with D maybe TRBD2 (6 bases). The V end lost 6 bases, the J end lost 2 bases, and 17 bases lay between the germline ends. The CDR3 loop spans 15 amino acids. Germline V gives CDR1 DFQATT, CDR2 SNEGSKA (reference sequence). CDR3 loop: CSAESLATPYNEQFF. In DNA, the CDR3 is TGCAGTGCGGAGAGTCTAGCGACCCCCTACAATGAGCAGTTCTTC.